Included here is one T cell receptor beta chain sequence, with context. Its specificity is unknown. The sample comes from a study of T cell responses to AZD1222 COVID-19 vaccine. Whole-study results and caveats: Donors skewed white British and female; clonal diversity was possibly underestimated.

Germline V CDR1 and CDR2: SGHTA, FQGNSA. This CDR3 has 16 amino acids. V lost 1 base to trimming and J lost 6 bases, with 13 bases between them. Assay used: immunoSEQ multiplex PCR; TCRdb lists only in-frame clones, some missing. The sample holds roughly 150,000 clones, 90% seen once. The V gene is TRBV7-2, the J gene TRBJ1-6, with a tentative D call TRBD1 (5 bases). The clonotype comes from an adult who received the AZD1222 COVID-19 vaccine. The starting material was peripheral blood, obtained 28 days after the second AZD1222 dose. CDR3 region: CASSLGPNRGNSPLHF. In nucleotides, the CDR3 is TGTGCCAGCAGCTTAGGCCCCAATAGGGGTAATTCACCCCTCCACTTT.